The following is a T cell receptor (beta chain) sequence with its context. This receptor's antigen is unknown. Qualities for individual bases were not recorded, and no much larger clone is one base off. The trial excluded patients who had a history of autoimmune disease or who were on systemic immunosuppression. In every dose cohort, peripheral blood was drawn for TCR sequencing at baseline, cycle 4 day 1, and cycle 7 day 1. Samples came from an open-label, multicenter, first-in-human phase I dose-escalation trial of ivuxolimab. Adults with locally advanced or metastatic melanoma, renal cell, hepatocellular, or head and neck squamous cell carcinoma were enrolled in the trial. Before TCR sequencing, CD4+ and CD8+ T cells were separately sorted from peripheral blood. The CDR3 contains 14 residues, cysteine and phenylalanine counted. CDR3 DNA is the only sequence kept; it has 42 bases, read in frame from the first base. V loses 7 bases, J loses 0 bases, and the germline ends lie 13 bases apart. CDR1 and CDR2 were assigned from the germline V gene (reference sequence) as MNHNY and SVGAGI.

Genomic DNA was extracted from sorted cells for sequencing of the TCRbeta CDR3 region. The immunoSEQ Assay was used for sequencing of TCRbeta CDR3 regions. Held by TCRdb, this immuneACCESS table contains in-frame sequences only and omits some clones. Under half of the omission traces to an unresolved V gene where checked; the cause of the rest is unknown. In this sample the table shows 30,000 to 40,000 clones, around 90% of which occur a single time. The ten largest make up less than 30% of the sample. The sample belongs to a study of OX40 agonist ivuxolimab in advanced cancers. Background for the entire study: Ivuxolimab, which targeted the costimulatory receptor OX40 (CD134), was an agonistic, fully human IgG2 monoclonal antibody. Three dose-escalation patients achieved partial responses, one with hepatocellular carcinoma and two with cutaneous melanoma. Intravenous ivuxolimab was administered to patients every 2 weeks at six dose levels: 0.01, 0.1, 0.3, 1.5, 3 and 10 mg/kg. In the dose-escalation cohort, nearly 85% of patients were male, and the mean age was around 60 years with a range of roughly 23 to 79. The monotherapy dose-escalation portion (N ≈ 50 patients) of the phase I ivuxolimab trial is reported in the paper. Of the roughly 50 dose-escalation patients, hepatocellular carcinoma was present in 19, melanoma in roughly 15, renal cell carcinoma in 9 and head and neck cancer in 9. Peripheral TCRbeta sequencing was intended to test whether TCR sequence diversity was altered and clonal T-cell expansion was caused by ivuxolimab. Patients were allowed to have had prior anti-PD-1, anti-PD-L1 or anti-CTLA-4 therapy, and approximately 37% of the dose-escalation patients had been treated with checkpoint inhibitors. What the research found in general, with its limitations: Low levels of normalized T-cell clonal expansion were also seen in some nonresponding patients. Antigen specificity was not determined for the clonally expanded peripheral T cells. At doses of 0.1 to 3.0 mg/kg, clonal expansion of both CD4+ and CD8+ T cells in blood was seen between baseline and week 6. In partial responders in the 0.1-3.0 mg/kg groups, normalized peripheral clonal expansion was found to be among the lowest, especially among CD8+ T cells. On average, CD8+ T cells showed more expanded clones than CD4+ T cells after ivuxolimab.

The sample was CD4+ or CD8+ T cells sorted from blood, taken in a trial of the OX40 agonist ivuxolimab. This chain joins TRBV6-6 to TRBJ2-7, with no D gene named confidently. The receptor was isolated from an adult with an advanced solid tumor such as melanoma, head and neck, liver or kidney cancer. In nucleotides, the sequence is TGTGCCAGCAATAACGCTGGAACCTCCTACGAGCAGTACTTC. It translates to CASNNAGTSYEQYF.